The clone carrying this T cell receptor beta chain came up a few times. Its antigen is not known. The second PCR ran roughly 7 to 12 cycles with a sample-barcoded 5' primer and J-beta primers. Unique molecular identifiers of 12 random nucleotides labeled each cDNA. MiXCR, applied by TCRdb to the 5' RACE reads, yields one record per CDR3 protein. The sample holds roughly 1,500,000 distinct CDR3 sequences, almost 35% seen once. The sample is drawn from a study of blood T cells in healthy people across ages. Study observations and caveats: Naive and antigen-experienced cells were not separated, limiting conclusive comparison.

The individuals who served as donors were healthy Caucasians living in Russia, aged about 6 to 95. Isolated per sample were at least 6 million PBMCs. The sequence derives from a woman in her 30s in good health. The sequencing sample was made of blood.

DNA of the CDR3: TGTGCCACCAGCAGACCTGACAAGCCAGAAGCTTTCTTT. This translates into CATSRPDKPEAFF. The chain links TRBV15 to TRBJ1-1; no clear D. The germline gives CDR1 LNHNV, CDR2 YYDKDF (reference sequence). Trimming removed 2 bases at V and 8 bases at J, with 12 bases between. The CDR3 length is 13 residues.